A selection of T cell receptor beta chains follows, all from one sample in a study of Graves' ophthalmopathy and Graves' hyperthyroidism. TCRdb recomputed calls from the multiplex PCR reads with MiXCR, one row per CDR3 protein. The table records 350,000 or so distinct CDR3 sequences, about 17% of them present only once. Sequencing input: peripheral blood. These receptors were collected from an adult man with Graves' ophthalmopathy. Each CDR3 is given with its conserved first and last residue. Each record gives: D gene, clone size, V gene, CDR3 length, J gene, CDR3 DNA, CDR3 protein. A D gene is named only where the DNA matches it firmly. Some rows mark clone size as missing; the rest say once, few, many or name a class of expanded clone.

d_gene: TRBD1
abundance: many
v_gene: TRBV6-2/TRBV6-3
len: 12
j_gene: TRBJ2-7
CDR3nt: TGTGCCAGCAGTGACAGGGGCCGCGAGCAGTACTTC
CDR3aa: CASSDRGREQYF

d_gene: TRBD1
abundance: many
v_gene: TRBV7-9
len: 15
j_gene: TRBJ2-7
CDR3nt: TGTGCCAGCAGCGCGGGGACAGGGGGATTCTACGAGCAGTACTTC
CDR3aa: CASSAGTGGFYEQYF

d_gene: TRBD1
abundance: .
v_gene: TRBV28
len: 17
j_gene: TRBJ2-7
CDR3nt: TGTGCCAGCAGCCAGCCGGGACAGGGGGACCCCTCCTACGAGCAGTACTTC
CDR3aa: CASSQPGQGDPSYEQYF

d_gene: .
abundance: many
v_gene: TRBV5-1
len: 12
j_gene: TRBJ2-2
CDR3nt: TGCGCCAGTACAGGGATTATCGGGGAGCTGTTTTTT
CDR3aa: CASTGIIGELFF

d_gene: .
abundance: many
v_gene: TRBV18
len: 15
j_gene: TRBJ1-1
CDR3nt: TGTGCCAGCTCACCACCGGGGCAGCTTAACACTGAAGCTTTCTTT
CDR3aa: CASSPPGQLNTEAFF

d_gene: .
abundance: .
v_gene: TRBV29-1
len: 13
j_gene: TRBJ2-7
CDR3nt: TGCAGCGTTGAAGATATCTATTCCTACGAGCAGTACTTC
CDR3aa: CSVEDIYSYEQYF

d_gene: .
abundance: many
v_gene: TRBV29-1
len: 13
j_gene: TRBJ2-7
CDR3nt: TGCAGCGTGCACACGAGCTTGGACTACGAGCAGTACTTC
CDR3aa: CSVHTSLDYEQYF

d_gene: .
abundance: .
v_gene: TRBV27
len: 13
j_gene: TRBJ2-6
CDR3nt: TGTGCCAGCAGTTTATCGGCGGGAAACGTCCTGACTTTC
CDR3aa: CASSLSAGNVLTF

d_gene: .
abundance: many
v_gene: TRBV6-2/TRBV6-3
len: 12
j_gene: TRBJ2-4
CDR3nt: TGTGCCAGCTCAAGGGCCAAAAACATTCAGTACTTC
CDR3aa: CASSRAKNIQYF

d_gene: TRBD2
abundance: many
v_gene: TRBV20-1
len: 17
j_gene: TRBJ2-5
CDR3nt: TGCAGTGCTAGTGTTAGCGGGGGGCCCCTGGGGCAAGAGACCCAGTACTTC
CDR3aa: CSASVSGGPLGQETQYF

d_gene: .
abundance: many
v_gene: TRBV10-3
len: 13
j_gene: TRBJ1-2
CDR3nt: TGTGCCATCAGTGAGTCGAAGGACATTGGCTACACCTTC
CDR3aa: CAISESKDIGYTF

d_gene: TRBD1
abundance: many
v_gene: TRBV27
len: 13
j_gene: TRBJ2-7
CDR3nt: TGTGCCAGCAGTTTAGACAGGGACTACGAGCAGTACTTC
CDR3aa: CASSLDRDYEQYF